This entry features one T cell receptor (beta chain) sequence. Using its own MiXCR run on the RT-PCR reads, TCRdb lists one record per CDR3 protein. The sample lists around 700,000 distinct CDR3 sequences; over 12% were seen once. The receptor was isolated from a female donor in good health, serving as a healthy control. Sample: memory CD4+ T cells from blood.

In nucleotides, the CDR3 is TGCGCCAGCAGCTTGTTCGGCGTATCCTACGAGCAGTACTTC. Protein sequence: CASSLFGVSYEQYF. The chain carries TRBV5-1 and TRBJ2-7; D is undetermined. The germline V gene has CDR1 SGHRS and CDR2 YFSETQ. V was shortened by 1 base and J by 1 base, with 9 bases between the two germline ends. This CDR3 spans 14 amino acids.